A selection of T cell receptor beta chains follows, all from one sample in a study of molecular identifiers for immune sequencing clone quantification. TCRdb independently ran MiXCR on the PCR reads; one entry per CDR3 protein. The sample has about 60,000 distinct CDR3 sequences; approximately 18% are singletons. The sequenced sample consisted of naive CD8+ T cells from blood, with Jurkat cell RNA spiked in. Receptor source: a human donor in good health. Some libraries in this study had Jurkat cell RNA spiked in. Each CDR3 is given with its conserved first and last residue. The D gene is left open where the match is weak. Not every row has a clone size; where given, it reads once, few, many or a size class.

CDR3 length: 16
clone size: .
J gene: TRBJ2-3
V gene: TRBV7-9
D gene: .
CDR3 DNA: TGTGCCAACAGCTCTACCGGGACACAGAGCACAGGTACGCAGTATTTT
CDR3 protein: CANSSTGTQSTGTQYF

CDR3 length: 12
clone size: few
J gene: TRBJ2-1
V gene: TRBV27
D gene: .
CDR3 DNA: TGTGCCAGCAGTTTTCCGGGCAATGAGCAGTTCTTC
CDR3 protein: CASSFPGNEQFF

CDR3 length: 15
clone size: many
J gene: TRBJ2-1
V gene: TRBV19
D gene: TRBD2
CDR3 DNA: TGTGCCAGTAGCCGACTAGCGGGAACCTACAATGAGCAGTTCTTC
CDR3 protein: CASSRLAGTYNEQFF

CDR3 length: 14
clone size: .
J gene: TRBJ2-1
V gene: TRBV10-3
D gene: TRBD2
CDR3 DNA: TGTGCCATCAGTGACTCGGGACTAGTAGGTGAGCAGTTCTTC
CDR3 protein: CAISDSGLVGEQFF

CDR3 length: 12
clone size: many
J gene: TRBJ2-7
V gene: TRBV5-4
D gene: .
CDR3 DNA: TGTGCCAGCAGGTTGGGGTCCGGCGAGCAGTACTTC
CDR3 protein: CASRLGSGEQYF

CDR3 length: 15
clone size: many
J gene: TRBJ2-3
V gene: TRBV30
D gene: TRBD1
CDR3 DNA: TGTGCCTGGAGTGTAGGGACAGGCGACAGGGATACGCAGTATTTT
CDR3 protein: CAWSVGTGDRDTQYF

CDR3 length: 13
clone size: many
J gene: TRBJ1-5
V gene: TRBV7-2
D gene: .
CDR3 DNA: TGTGCCAGCAGCTTAAGTCCAGCTCAGCCCCAGCATTTT
CDR3 protein: CASSLSPAQPQHF

CDR3 length: 14
clone size: many
J gene: TRBJ1-3
V gene: TRBV6-5
D gene: .
CDR3 DNA: TGTGCCAGCGGGACCGGGGGCTCTGGAAACACCATATATTTT
CDR3 protein: CASGTGGSGNTIYF

CDR3 length: 14
clone size: many
J gene: TRBJ2-1
V gene: TRBV29-1
D gene: .
CDR3 DNA: TGCAGCGTTGATCCTGGCGGCTCCTACAATGAGCAGTTCTTC
CDR3 protein: CSVDPGGSYNEQFF

CDR3 length: 15
clone size: few
J gene: TRBJ1-1
V gene: TRBV5-1
D gene: TRBD1
CDR3 DNA: TGCGCCAGCAGCTTTACAGGGGGCGTAAGGGCTGAAGCTTTCTTT
CDR3 protein: CASSFTGGVRAEAFF

CDR3 length: 15
clone size: .
J gene: TRBJ2-1
V gene: TRBV12-3/TRBV12-4
D gene: TRBD1
CDR3 DNA: TGTGCCAGCAGAGTGAGACAGGGAGTGGCCAATGAGCAGTTCTTC
CDR3 protein: CASRVRQGVANEQFF

CDR3 length: 13
clone size: many
J gene: TRBJ1-1
V gene: TRBV20-1
D gene: .
CDR3 DNA: TGCAGTGCTAGTAGGGTTGGGAGTTATGAAGCTTTCTTT
CDR3 protein: CSASRVGSYEAFF

CDR3 length: 14
clone size: many
J gene: TRBJ1-1
V gene: TRBV6-6
D gene: .
CDR3 DNA: TGTGCCAGCAGTTCCCAAGGGGTGAACACTGAAGCTTTCTTT
CDR3 protein: CASSSQGVNTEAFF

CDR3 length: 12
clone size: few
J gene: TRBJ1-4
V gene: TRBV4-1
D gene: .
CDR3 DNA: TGCGCCAGCAGCCAAGATCTAGAAAAACTGTTTTTT
CDR3 protein: CASSQDLEKLFF

CDR3 length: 14
clone size: many
J gene: TRBJ1-6
V gene: TRBV6-2/TRBV6-3
D gene: .
CDR3 DNA: TGTGCCAGCAGCAGGGACGGATCGAATTCACCCCTCCACTTT
CDR3 protein: CASSRDGSNSPLHF

CDR3 length: 13
clone size: many
J gene: TRBJ2-2
V gene: TRBV2
D gene: .
CDR3 DNA: TGTGCCAGCAGTGAGAGCCTCACCGGGGAGCTGTTTTTT
CDR3 protein: CASSESLTGELFF

CDR3 length: 15
clone size: many
J gene: TRBJ2-7
V gene: TRBV5-4
D gene: .
CDR3 DNA: TGTGCCAGCAGCCAACTGGACGGAACCGCGTACGAGCAGTACTTC
CDR3 protein: CASSQLDGTAYEQYF

CDR3 length: 13
clone size: once
J gene: TRBJ2-7
V gene: TRBV11-2
D gene: .
CDR3 DNA: TGTGCCAGCAGAATCCTAGAGAGACACGAGCAGTACTTC
CDR3 protein: CASRILERHEQYF

CDR3 length: 17
clone size: .
J gene: TRBJ1-1
V gene: TRBV11-2
D gene: TRBD1
CDR3 DNA: TGTGCCAGCAGACCTGGTCAGGGGGCGATGGAGTTAGCCGCAGCTTTCTTT
CDR3 protein: CASRPGQGAMELAAAFF

CDR3 length: 15
clone size: many
J gene: TRBJ2-3
V gene: TRBV7-9
D gene: .
CDR3 DNA: TGTGCCAGCAGTTCGCCGTCGCTAGCACGCGATACGCAGTATTTT
CDR3 protein: CASSSPSLARDTQYF

CDR3 length: 15
clone size: many
J gene: TRBJ1-5
V gene: TRBV7-9
D gene: .
CDR3 DNA: TGTGCCAGCAGCCATGACAGCTTTCTAAATCAGCCCCAGCATTTT
CDR3 protein: CASSHDSFLNQPQHF

CDR3 length: 17
clone size: few
J gene: TRBJ2-2
V gene: TRBV12-3/TRBV12-4
D gene: .
CDR3 DNA: TGTGCCAGCAGTCCCGCCGACAGGACTTGGAACACCGGGGAGCTGTTTTTT
CDR3 protein: CASSPADRTWNTGELFF

CDR3 length: 13
clone size: many
J gene: TRBJ2-4
V gene: TRBV27
D gene: TRBD1
CDR3 DNA: TGTGCCAGCAGTCGGACAGGGCTGGACATTCAGTACTTC
CDR3 protein: CASSRTGLDIQYF

CDR3 length: 15
clone size: many
J gene: TRBJ2-1
V gene: TRBV6-5
D gene: TRBD2
CDR3 DNA: TGTGCCAGCAGTTCCGGTAGCGGGAGGGCCGGCGAGCAGTTCTTC
CDR3 protein: CASSSGSGRAGEQFF

CDR3 length: 18
clone size: many
J gene: TRBJ2-3
V gene: TRBV6-5
D gene: TRBD2
CDR3 DNA: TGTGCCAGCAGTTTCTCCTTTGGGACTAGCGGGGAAACAGATACGCAGTATTTT
CDR3 protein: CASSFSFGTSGETDTQYF

CDR3 length: 13
clone size: .
J gene: TRBJ2-7
V gene: TRBV7-6
D gene: .
CDR3 DNA: TGTGCCAGCAGCTTATGGGCAGAGAACGAGCAGTACTTC
CDR3 protein: CASSLWAENEQYF

CDR3 length: 13
clone size: few
J gene: TRBJ2-7
V gene: TRBV27
D gene: .
CDR3 DNA: TGTGCCAGCAGGGCTTTAGGTTTCTACGAGCAGTACTTC
CDR3 protein: CASRALGFYEQYF

CDR3 length: 15
clone size: many
J gene: TRBJ2-3
V gene: TRBV5-6
D gene: TRBD2
CDR3 DNA: TGTGCCAGCAGCTTGGGGGGGGGTCCGACAGATACGCAGTATTTT
CDR3 protein: CASSLGGGPTDTQYF

CDR3 length: 13
clone size: many
J gene: TRBJ1-1
V gene: TRBV27
D gene: .
CDR3 DNA: TGTGCCAGCAGTCTAACTATCAACACTGAAGCTTTCTTT
CDR3 protein: CASSLTINTEAFF

CDR3 length: 14
clone size: .
J gene: TRBJ2-1
V gene: TRBV10-3
D gene: .
CDR3 DNA: TGTGCCACCGGGGATGAGCGGGCCTACAATGAGCAGTTCTTC
CDR3 protein: CATGDERAYNEQFF